The 30 T cell receptor beta chains below all came from one sample that was sequenced in a study of blood T cell repertoires in COVID-19. Profiled with immunoSEQ multiplex PCR; TCRdb holds only in-frame clones, not every one. This table has about 150,000 clones, over 75% appearing once. The sample was peripheral blood. These TCRs come from a man in his sixties with COVID-19, enrolled during active disease.

The V call is TRBV6-6, the J call TRBJ1-2; D perhaps matches TRBD1 (6 bases). This CDR3 has 15 amino acids. Trimming took 5 bases from V and 5 from J, leaving 18 bases between them. Germline V gene sequence: CDR1 MNHNY, CDR2 SVGAGI (reference sequence). CDR3 in amino acids: CASSTSGGAVYGYTF. The DNA for the CDR3 is TGTGCCAGCAGTACCTCGGGGGGCGCAGTGTATGGCTACACCTTC.

This CDR3 is CASSPGDSSNEKLFF. In nucleotides, the CDR3 is TGTGCCAGCTCACCTGGGGACAGTTCTAATGAAAAACTGTTTTTT. The chain carries TRBV18 and TRBJ1-4; 7 nucleotides match TRBD1. Losses at the gene ends were 3 bases for V and 3 bases for J; bases not matched to a gene: 4. Germline-derived CDR1 and CDR2 are KGHSH and LQKENI. The CDR3 is 15 residues long. Complete variable domain (other parts from reference TRBV18 and TRBJ1-4): NAGVMQNPRHLVRRRGQEARLRCSPMKGHSHVYWYRQLPEEGLKFMVYLQKENIIDESGMPKERFSAEFPKEGPSILRIQQVVRGDSAAYFCASSPGDSSNEKLFFGSGTQLSVL.

The chain is built from TRBV6-2 or TRBV6-3 and TRBJ1-2; D gene unclear. The CDR3 has 13 residues. V lost 1 base, J lost 5 bases, and 8 bases lay in between. Germline V gene lookup returns CDR1 MNHEY and CDR2 SVGEGT. The CDR3 region has the DNA TGTGCCAGCAGTTACTTTGGCGGGTATGGCTACACCTTC. It is translated as CASSYFGGYGYTF.

The chain joins TRBV7-2 to TRBJ1-3, with D maybe TRBD1 (6 bases). CDR1 and CDR2 (germline): SGHTA, FQGNSA. The CDR3 is made up of 15 amino acids. V was trimmed by 0 bases and J by 8 bases, leaving 14 bases between them. CDR3 DNA: TGTGCCAGCAGCTTAGCTGACAGGCGATCCGACACCATATATTTT. Protein product: CASSLADRRSDTIYF.

V gene TRBV9 combines with J gene TRBJ2-5; TRBD1 aligns across 8 bases. Germline CDR1 and CDR2: SGDLS and YYNGEE. This CDR3 region has 16 residues. Trimming removed 4 bases from V and 5 bases from J; junction bases left unmatched: 13. CDR3 bases: TGTGCCAGCAGCTTAGGCCCCCAGGGGGCTTTTGAGACCCAGTACTTC. This encodes CASSLGPQGAFETQYF. Combining the CDR3 with reference TRBV9 and TRBJ2-5 gives the whole variable domain DSGVTQTPKHLITATGQRVTLRCSPRSGDLSVYWYQQSLDQGLQFLIQYYNGEERAKGNILERFSAQQFPDLHSELNLSSLELGDSALYFCASSLGPQGAFETQYFGPGTRLLVL.

To note about this clone: One junction end does not reproduce the germline sequence, and a read error may be involved. V and J are TRBV7-2 and TRBJ1-2; D is possibly TRBD1 (5 bases). Germline-derived CDR1 and CDR2 are SGHTA and FQGNSA. CDR3 length: 15 residues. Here the CDR3 DNA reads TGTGCCAGCACCTTAAGTCCGGACAACAACTATGGCTACACCTTC. This encodes CASTLSPDNNYGYTF.

This clone appeared a single time. V is TRBV7-2 and J is TRBJ2-7; tentative D call: TRBD2 (5 bases). The ends were cut back, 0 bases at V and 3 bases at J, with 9 bases in the middle. Germline CDR1 is SGHTA and CDR2 is FQGNSA. The CDR3 has 14 amino acids. The CDR3 region has the DNA TGTGCCAGCAGCTTAGCGGACGGGGTCTACGAGCAGTACTTC. Translation: CASSLADGVYEQYF. The whole variable domain, remainder taken from reference TRBV7-2 and TRBJ2-7, is GAGVSQSPSNKVTEKGKDVELRCDPISGHTALYWYRQSLGQGLEFLIYFQGNSAPDKSGLPSDRFSAERTGGSVSTLTIQRTQQEDSAVYLCASSLADGVYEQYFGPGTRLTVT.

Worth noting for this clone: Other DNA variants within this sample encode the same CDR3. The genes are TRBV12-5 and TRBJ2-3, with D possibly matching TRBD1 (6 bases). The CDR3 spans 12 residues. Germline CDR1 reads LGHNT; CDR2 reads FRNRAP. V shed 5 bases and J shed 3 bases, with 6 bases lying between them. CDR3 coding DNA: TGTGCTAGTGGTCAGGGGACAGATACGCAGTATTTT. Protein: CASGQGTDTQYF.

This clone has just one count. CDR3 DNA: TGTGCCAGCAGTCCTCTGACAGGCGTCAATGAAAAACTGTTTTTT. Amino acids: CASSPLTGVNEKLFF. The chain combines TRBV7-9 with TRBJ1-4, with a weak D call TRBD1 (6 bases). The germline gives CDR1 SEHNR, CDR2 FQNEAQ (reference sequence). The CDR3 runs 15 residues. V was trimmed by 6 bases and J by 5 bases, leaving 16 bases between them.

The chain has TRBV28 and TRBJ1-5; 10 bases are shared with TRBD1. The CDR3 length is 15 residues. Germline V gene data show CDR1 as MDHEN and CDR2 as SYDVKM. J lost 6 bases, V lost 6 bases, and 8 bases had no gene match. CDR3 DNA sequence: TGTGCCAGCAGAACCCCGACAGGGGGCGGTCAGCCCCAGCATTTT. It encodes CASRTPTGGGQPQHF.

The rearrangement uses TRBV25-1 and TRBJ1-6; TRBD1 agrees at 8 bases. V was pared by 4 bases and J by 5 bases, with 1 base of the junction left unmatched. From germline, CDR1 is MGHDK and CDR2 SYGVNS. The CDR3 length is 14 residues. In nucleotides, the CDR3 is TGTGCCAGCAGTGTACAGGGGGATAATTCACCCCTCCACTTT. Residues: CASSVQGDNSPLHF.

This clone was detected once. This chain joins TRBV27 and TRBJ1-2, with D perhaps TRBD1 (5 bases). This CDR3 is 16 amino acids long. V lost 5 bases to trimming and J lost 6 bases, with 22 bases between them. CDR1 is MNHEY, CDR2 SMNVEV, per germline (reference sequence). In DNA, the CDR3 is TGTGCCAGCAGTCCCAGTTTTGCGTCAGGGCTGGATGGCTACACCTTC. Protein: CASSPSFASGLDGYTF.

The chain recombines TRBV9 with TRBJ1-3; a possible D gene is TRBD1 (6 bases). V lost 3 bases and J lost 0, with 7 bases in between. The CDR3 is 14 amino acids. CDR1 is SGDLS, CDR2 YYNGEE, per germline. In DNA, the CDR3 is TGTGCCAGCAGCGACAGGGTCTCTGGAAACACCATATATTTT. This encodes CASSDRVSGNTIYF.

This clone has a count of ten or more. The V and J genes are TRBV19 and TRBJ1-5; 7 positions match TRBD1. The germline V gene has CDR1 LNHDA and CDR2 SQIVND (reference sequence). The V segment lost 7 bases and the J segment 4 bases; nucleotides outside the gene matches: 7. The CDR3 is 14 amino acids. Here the CDR3 DNA reads TGTGCCAGTACCTACAGGGGCGCTAATCAGCCCCAGCATTTT. Its protein is CASTYRGANQPQHF.

V is TRBV10-1 and J is TRBJ2-1; 12 bases fit TRBD2. Germline loops: CDR1 WNHNN, CDR2 SYGVQD (reference sequence). This CDR3 has 15 residues. V shed 9 bases, J shed 8 bases, and the junction held 11 bases outside the gene matches. CDR3 DNA: TGCGCCAGAGTCAGGGCTAGCGGGAGGGGGGATGAGCAGTTCTTC. This sequence encodes CARVRASGRGDEQFF.

The chain joins TRBV7-6 to TRBJ2-7, with a possible D match to TRBD1 (6 bases). This CDR3 spans 11 amino acids. Per germline, CDR1 SGHVS and CDR2 FNYEAQ. V shed 7 bases and J shed 6 bases, with 10 bases lying between them. In nucleotides, the CDR3 is TGTGCCAGCATCAGGGGTACCGAGCAGTACTTC. Protein: CASIRGTEQYF.

This clone is a singleton in its sample. The rearrangement uses TRBV11-3 and TRBJ1-2; 7 bases are shared with TRBD1. Per the germline V gene, CDR1 is SGHNT and CDR2 is YENEEA. This CDR3 has 15 residues. V lost 5 bases, J lost 0 bases, and 6 bases stayed unmatched. DNA of the CDR3: TGTGCCAGCAGCCCAGGGGACAGATCTAACTATGGCTACACCTTC. Its protein product is CASSPGDRSNYGYTF.

This chain's CDR3 is CASSFSRLVYNEQFF. CDR3 in DNA: TGTGCCAGCAGCTTTTCTCGGCTAGTTTACAATGAGCAGTTCTTC. The rearrangement uses TRBV7-2 and TRBJ2-1; the D is unclear. Germline V gene data show CDR1 as SGHTA and CDR2 as FQGNSA. Trimming took off 3 bases at V and 4 bases at J, with 13 bases between the two ends. The CDR3 has 15 residues.

This chain links TRBV29-1 with TRBJ1-1, with 8 bases matching TRBD1. The V segment lost 1 base and the J segment 6 bases; nucleotides outside the gene matches: 7. The germline V gene encodes CDR1 SQVTM and CDR2 ANQGSEA. The CDR3 runs 14 residues. The CDR3: CSVEVHQGASEAFF. CDR3 bases: TGCAGCGTTGAAGTACATCAGGGGGCCTCTGAAGCTTTCTTT.

This sequence joins TRBV7-9 and TRBJ1-1; no clear D. Germline CDR1 is SEHNR and CDR2 is FQNEAQ (reference sequence). The CDR3 sequence is 14 residues long. The ends were cut back, 6 bases at V and 1 base at J, with 12 bases in the middle. Written as DNA, the CDR3 is TGTGCCAGCAGTAAAAGGGAGGCGAACACTGAAGCTTTCTTT. Translated: CASSKREANTEAFF.

V and J are TRBV7-9 and TRBJ1-2, with 9 positions matching TRBD1. This CDR3 comprises 15 residues. Trimming removed 5 bases from V and 2 bases from J; junction bases left unmatched: 6. CDR1 is SEHNR, CDR2 FQNEAQ, per germline (reference sequence). The CDR3 DNA reads TGTGCCAGCAGCACGCGAGGACAGGGGAACTATGGCTACACCTTC. It translates to CASSTRGQGNYGYTF.

The rearrangement joins TRBV5-1 to TRBJ2-1, with a weak D call TRBD2 (6 bases). Per germline, CDR1 SGHRS and CDR2 YFSETQ. This CDR3 has 15 residues. Trimming took off 0 bases at V and 5 bases at J, with 12 bases between the two ends. In nucleotides, the CDR3 is TGCGCCAGCAGCTTGGTTGTGGGACTCGACAATGAGCAGTTCTTC. Its protein product is CASSLVVGLDNEQFF.

The J gene is TRBJ1-4, the V gene TRBV5-6; D might be TRBD1 (5 bases). V gave up 1 base and J gave up 4 bases, with 11 bases separating them. Germline V gene sequence: CDR1 SGHDT, CDR2 YYEEEE. The CDR3 spans 15 residues. CDR3: CASSLRGLYNEKLFF. CDR3 in DNA: TGTGCCAGCAGCTTGCGGGGACTGTATAATGAAAAACTGTTTTTT.

The V and J genes are TRBV5-1 and TRBJ1-6; D remains unclear. V lost 0 bases to trimming and J lost 7 bases, with 14 bases between them. Germline CDR1 is SGHRS and CDR2 is YFSETQ. This CDR3 has 16 residues. The CDR3 nucleotides read TGCGCCAGCAGCTTGGTAGTGGGAGCGGGGAATTCACCCCTCCACTTT. As protein: CASSLVVGAGNSPLHF.

The J gene is TRBJ1-2, the V gene TRBV7-9; TRBD1 is a possible D gene (6 bases). Trimming cost V 5 bases and J 4 bases, with 17 bases left between them. The CDR3 runs 15 residues. Germline values: CDR1 SEHNR, CDR2 FQNEAQ (reference sequence). The CDR3 region is CASSSRQAPPYGYTF. CDR3 nucleotide sequence: TGTGCCAGCAGCAGCAGACAGGCACCCCCCTATGGCTACACCTTC.

Of note for this clone: Other DNA sequences of this sample code for an identical CDR3. V gene TRBV9 combines with J gene TRBJ2-7; TRBD1 might be the D (6 bases). The CDR3 is 15 residues long. Trimming took 0 bases from V and 0 from J, leaving 10 bases between them. Looked up from germline, CDR1 is SGDLS and CDR2 is YYNGEE. CDR3 nucleotide sequence: TGTGCCAGCAGCGTAGGACAGGATCCCTCCTACGAGCAGTACTTC. Amino acid sequence: CASSVGQDPSYEQYF.

V is TRBV6-5 and J is TRBJ2-7; TRBD2 matches 7 bases. Germline trimming cut 0 bases from V and 4 bases from J; bases unmatched to any gene: 9. The length of the CDR3 is 16 residues. Germline V CDR1 and CDR2: MNHEY, SVGAGI. Here the CDR3 DNA reads TGTGCCAGCAGTTACTCCCCCAGGGAGGGTCGGTACGAGCAGTACTTC. Encoded protein: CASSYSPREGRYEQYF.

The chain joins TRBV19 to TRBJ1-2; perhaps TRBD1 as D (6 bases). The V and J ends lost 6 bases and 3 bases respectively, with 23 bases between them. The CDR3 has 17 amino acids. Germline lookup yields CDR1 LNHDA and CDR2 SQIVND (reference sequence). CDR3 residues: CASRPLREPGADYGYTF. The CDR3 DNA reads as TGTGCCAGTAGACCATTGCGGGAGCCAGGGGCAGACTATGGCTACACCTTC.

The genes are TRBV3-1 (or the pseudogene TRBV3-2) and TRBJ1-5; no reliable D call. Deletions cut 1 base from V and 3 bases from J, with 7 bases between. The germline V gene encodes CDR1 LGHDT and CDR2 YNNKEL (reference sequence). The CDR3 runs 14 residues. The CDR3 coding sequence is TGTGCCAGCAGCCAAGCAGGCCCCAATCAGCCCCAGCATTTT. As protein: CASSQAGPNQPQHF.

The sample holds one count of this clone. The rearrangement uses TRBV6-5 and TRBJ1-1, with TRBD1 matching over 8 bases. The CDR3 length is 13 residues. The junction had 5 bases not matched to a gene; V was cut back by 6 bases and J by 5 bases. Germline loops: CDR1 MNHEY, CDR2 SVGAGI. Written as DNA, the CDR3 is TGTGCCAGCAGGGGACAGGTTTTTACTGAAGCTTTCTTT. Protein product: CASRGQVFTEAFF.